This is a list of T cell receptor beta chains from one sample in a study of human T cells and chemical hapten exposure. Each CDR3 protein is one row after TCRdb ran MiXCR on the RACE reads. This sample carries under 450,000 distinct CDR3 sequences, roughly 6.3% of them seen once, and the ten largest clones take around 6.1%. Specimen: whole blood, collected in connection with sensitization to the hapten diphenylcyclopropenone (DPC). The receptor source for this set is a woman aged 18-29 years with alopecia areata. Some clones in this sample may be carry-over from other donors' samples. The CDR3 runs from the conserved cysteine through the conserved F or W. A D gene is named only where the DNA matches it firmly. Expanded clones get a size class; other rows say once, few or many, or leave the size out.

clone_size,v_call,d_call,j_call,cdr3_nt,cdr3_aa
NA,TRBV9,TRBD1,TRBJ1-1,TGTGCCAGCAGCGTAGCTGGGACAGGGTTTGAGGACACTGAAGCTTTCTTT,CASSVAGTGFEDTEAFF
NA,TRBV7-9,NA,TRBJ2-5,TGTGCCAGTTCTAGTGAAAATCACGAAGAGACCCAGTACTTC,CASSSENHEETQYF
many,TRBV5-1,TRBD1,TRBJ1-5,TGCGCCAGCAGCTTGACTCCGGGGACAGGGAATCAGCCCCAGCATTTT,CASSLTPGTGNQPQHF
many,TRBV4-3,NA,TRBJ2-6,TGCGCCAGCAGCCAAGATGGTGGGAGCTCTGGGGCCAACGTCCTGACTTTC,CASSQDGGSSGANVLTF
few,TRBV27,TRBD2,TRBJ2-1,TGTGCCAGCAGTTACTTAGCGGGGGGGCCCTACAATGAGCAGTTCTTC,CASSYLAGGPYNEQFF
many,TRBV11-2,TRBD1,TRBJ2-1,TGTGCCAGCAGCTTGGGACAGCCTTCCTACAATGAGCAGTTCTTC,CASSLGQPSYNEQFF
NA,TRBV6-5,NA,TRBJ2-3,TGTGCCAGCAGTCGGGGGGCCGTAGATACGCAGTATTTT,CASSRGAVDTQYF
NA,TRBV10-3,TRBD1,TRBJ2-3,TGTGCCATCAGTGAGCCGGACAGGGGTAGCACAGATACGCAGTATTTT,CAISEPDRGSTDTQYF
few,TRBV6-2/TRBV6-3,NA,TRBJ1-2,TGTGCCAGCAGTTACGACAGCTATGATGGCTACACCTTC,CASSYDSYDGYTF
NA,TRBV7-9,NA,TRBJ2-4,TGTGCCAGCAGCTTAGCGGCCGAAAACATTCAGTACTTC,CASSLAAENIQYF
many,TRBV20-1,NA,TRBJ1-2,TGCAGTGCTAGAGCTTTGAGATCCCATGGCTACACCTTC,CSARALRSHGYTF
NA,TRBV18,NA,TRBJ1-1,TGTGCCAGCTCACCACGTAAGGGAACTGAAGCTTTCTTT,CASSPRKGTEAFF
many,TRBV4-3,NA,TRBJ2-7,TGCGCCAGCAGCCAAGTCGGGGACGGAAGCTACGAGCAGTACTTC,CASSQVGDGSYEQYF
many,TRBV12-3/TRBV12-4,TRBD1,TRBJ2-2,TGTGCCAGCAGCCGTGACAGGGGAGGGGAGCTGTTTTTT,CASSRDRGGELFF
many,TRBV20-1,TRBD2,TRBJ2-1,TGCAGTGCTAGCCCTAGCGGGGGGCACTCCTACAATGAGCAGTTCTTC,CSASPSGGHSYNEQFF
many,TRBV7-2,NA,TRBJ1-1,TGTGCCAGCAGCTTAGCGCTCCAGGGCGCTGAAGCTTTCTTT,CASSLALQGAEAFF
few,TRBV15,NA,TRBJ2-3,TGTGCCACCTCTATCCCCCCCACAGATACGCAGTATTTT,CATSIPPTDTQYF